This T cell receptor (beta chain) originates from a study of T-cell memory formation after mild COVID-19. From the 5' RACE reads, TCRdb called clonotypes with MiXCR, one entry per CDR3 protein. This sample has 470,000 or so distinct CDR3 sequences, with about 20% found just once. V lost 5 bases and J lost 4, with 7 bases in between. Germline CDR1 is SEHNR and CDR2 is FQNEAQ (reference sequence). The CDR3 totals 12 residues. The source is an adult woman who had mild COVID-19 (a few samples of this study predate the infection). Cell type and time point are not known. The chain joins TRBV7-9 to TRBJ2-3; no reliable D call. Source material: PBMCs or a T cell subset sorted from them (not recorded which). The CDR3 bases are TGTGCCAGCAGCGGACCTCCAGATACGCAGTATTTT. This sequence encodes CASSGPPDTQYF.